Listed below are T cell receptor beta chains from one sample, sequenced in a study of cytomegalovirus exposure and HLA in healthy donors. Measured with immunoSEQ multiplex PCR; TCRdb has only the in-frame clones, and not every one. The sample has roughly 140,000 clones; around 65% are singletons. The source material was PBMCs. Every receptor here comes from a woman in her twenties or thirties in good health and CMV-seropositive. Each CDR3 is given with its conserved first and last residue. D genes are given only for firm matches.

. | TRBV5-4 | CASSSKTGLNEQFF
. | TRBV5-4 | CASSLGKQANTEAFF
. | TRBV7-8 | CASSFRQDTQYF
TRBD2 | TRBV13 | CASSRRPSGRNTDTQYF
. | TRBV29-1 | CSVEVGVTEYGYTF
TRBD2 | TRBV5-1 | CASSLGLAGAGELFF
TRBD2 | TRBV19 | CASSTAGTRPNEQFF
TRBD1 | TRBV6-1 | CASTVGQGTGHEQYF
. | TRBV6-1 | CASRDRQRLIYGYTF
. | TRBV30 | CAWTGSRNSPLHF
TRBD1 | TRBV19 | CASSRKTGTGNTIYF
. | TRBV10-2 | CASSKDITHNYGYTF
TRBD2 | TRBV7-9 | CASSLVTGGVYEQYF
. | TRBV7-3 | CASSSTGRAEAFF
TRBD1 | TRBV27 | CASSFRQGSTGELFF
. | TRBV2 | CASSDRLGYEQYF
TRBD1 | TRBV10-3 | CAITGQGQFPYTF
TRBD2 | TRBV5-6 | CASSLASGGYNEQFF
TRBD2 | TRBV27 | CASRQRLAATYEQYF
TRBD2 | TRBV6-4 | CASSDSISGGETQYF
TRBD1 | TRBV5-1 | CASSYVRTGGTEAFF
. | TRBV5-1 | CASSFLANTEAFF
TRBD1 | TRBV6-5 | CASKGATGVHEQYF
TRBD2 | TRBV5-1 | CASSLGLAGGYNEQFF
. | TRBV6-5 | CASSYGGLARELFF
. | TRBV6-5 | CASSSNRDHEQYF
TRBD1 | TRBV7-8 | CASSFPGQGEDTEAFF
. | TRBV5-6 | CASSPGVGYEQYF
. | TRBV30 | CAWSVTSSYEQYF
. | TRBV30 | CAWTANTGELFF
. | TRBV5-1 | CASSLFQGRTYEQYF
. | TRBV18 | CASSPSMNTEAFF
. | TRBV15 | CATSRAQFYEQYF
. | TRBV5-8 | CASTPRGFGNQPQHF
TRBD1 | TRBV13 | CASSLGRQGFEKLFF
. | TRBV4-2 | CASSQGREYEQYF
. | TRBV18 | CASSFQGVLNTEAFF
TRBD2 | TRBV5-1 | CASSLERGYTGELFF
. | TRBV5-6 | CASSLGSNRKLFF
. | TRBV6-1 | CASSEAGIYQPQHF